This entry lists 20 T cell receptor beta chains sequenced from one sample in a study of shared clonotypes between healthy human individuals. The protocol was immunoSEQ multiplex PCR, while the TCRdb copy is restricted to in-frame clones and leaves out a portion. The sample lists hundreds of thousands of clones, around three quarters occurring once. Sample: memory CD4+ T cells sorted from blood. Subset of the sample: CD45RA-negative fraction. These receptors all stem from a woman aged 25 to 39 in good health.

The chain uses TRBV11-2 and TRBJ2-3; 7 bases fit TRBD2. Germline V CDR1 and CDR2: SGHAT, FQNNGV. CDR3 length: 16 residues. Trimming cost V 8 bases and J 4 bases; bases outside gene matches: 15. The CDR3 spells CASRPQVAGAADTQYF. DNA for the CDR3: TGTGCCAGCCGGCCCCAGGTGGCGGGAGCTGCAGATACGCAGTATTTT.

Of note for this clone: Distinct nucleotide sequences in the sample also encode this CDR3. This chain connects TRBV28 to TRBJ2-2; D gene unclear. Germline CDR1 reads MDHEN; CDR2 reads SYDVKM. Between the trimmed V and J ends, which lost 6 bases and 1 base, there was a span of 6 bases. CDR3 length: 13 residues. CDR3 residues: CASRDRNTGELFF. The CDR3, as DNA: TGTGCCAGCAGGGACCGGAACACCGGGGAGCTGTTTTTT. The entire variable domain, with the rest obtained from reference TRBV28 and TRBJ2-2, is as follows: DVKVTQSSRYLVKRTGEKVFLECVQDMDHENMFWYRQDPGLGLRLIYFSYDVKMKEKGDIPEGYSVSREKKERFSLILESASTNQTSMYLCASRDRNTGELFFGEGSRLTVL.

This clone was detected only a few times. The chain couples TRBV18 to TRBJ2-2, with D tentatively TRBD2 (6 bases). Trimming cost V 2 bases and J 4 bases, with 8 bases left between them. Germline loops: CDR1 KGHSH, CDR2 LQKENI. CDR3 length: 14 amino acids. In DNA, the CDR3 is TGTGCCAGCTCACCAGCGGGACCCACCGGGGAGCTGTTTTTT. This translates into CASSPAGPTGELFF.

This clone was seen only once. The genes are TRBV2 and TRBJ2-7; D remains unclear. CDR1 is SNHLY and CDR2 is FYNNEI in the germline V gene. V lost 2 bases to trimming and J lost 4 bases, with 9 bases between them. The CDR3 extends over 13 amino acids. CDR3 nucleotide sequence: TGTGCCAGCAGTGAATTGGCAGTTTACGAGCAGTACTTC. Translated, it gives CASSELAVYEQYF.

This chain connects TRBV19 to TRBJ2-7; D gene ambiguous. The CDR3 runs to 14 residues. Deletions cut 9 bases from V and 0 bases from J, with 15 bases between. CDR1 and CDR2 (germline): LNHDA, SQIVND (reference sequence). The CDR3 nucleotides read TGTGCCAGCCGGTTTCAACGCGACTCCTACGAGCAGTACTTC. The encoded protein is CASRFQRDSYEQYF.

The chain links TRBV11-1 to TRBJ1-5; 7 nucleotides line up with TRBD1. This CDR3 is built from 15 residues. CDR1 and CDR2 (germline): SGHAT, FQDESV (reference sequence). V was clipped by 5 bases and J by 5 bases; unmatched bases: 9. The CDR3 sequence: CASSPGGGIDQPQHF. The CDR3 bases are TGTGCCAGCAGCCCAGGGGGAGGGATCGATCAGCCCCAGCATTTT.

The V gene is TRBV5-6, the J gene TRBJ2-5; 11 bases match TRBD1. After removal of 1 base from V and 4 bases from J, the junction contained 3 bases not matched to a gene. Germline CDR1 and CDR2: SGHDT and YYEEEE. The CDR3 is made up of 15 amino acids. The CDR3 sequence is CASSLLGTGGETQYF. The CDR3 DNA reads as TGTGCCAGCAGCTTGCTAGGGACAGGGGGAGAGACCCAGTACTTC.

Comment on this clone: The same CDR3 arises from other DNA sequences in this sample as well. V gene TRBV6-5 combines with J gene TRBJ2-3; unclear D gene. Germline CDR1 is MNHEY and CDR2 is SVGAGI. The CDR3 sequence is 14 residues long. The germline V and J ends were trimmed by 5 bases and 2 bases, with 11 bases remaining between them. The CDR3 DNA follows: TGTGCCAGCAGTAGACGACGGAACACAGATACGCAGTATTTT. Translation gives CASSRRRNTDTQYF.

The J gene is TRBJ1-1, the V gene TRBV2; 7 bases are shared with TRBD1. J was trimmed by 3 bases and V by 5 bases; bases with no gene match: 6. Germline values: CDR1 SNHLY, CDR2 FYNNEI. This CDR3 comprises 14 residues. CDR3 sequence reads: CASSRGGRYTEAFF. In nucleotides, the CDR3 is TGTGCCAGCAGTAGAGGGGGCCGATACACTGAAGCTTTCTTT.

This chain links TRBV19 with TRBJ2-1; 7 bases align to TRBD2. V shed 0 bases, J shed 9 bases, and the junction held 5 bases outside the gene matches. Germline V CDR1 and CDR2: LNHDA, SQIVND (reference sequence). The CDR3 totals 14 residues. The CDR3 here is CASSIDGGRVEQFF. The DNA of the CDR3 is TGTGCCAGTAGTATAGATGGCGGGAGAGTTGAGCAGTTCTTC.

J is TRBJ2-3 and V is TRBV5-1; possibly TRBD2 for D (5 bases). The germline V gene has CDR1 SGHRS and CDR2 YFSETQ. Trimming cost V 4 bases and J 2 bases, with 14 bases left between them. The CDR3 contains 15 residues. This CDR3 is CASSHGQRSTDTQYF. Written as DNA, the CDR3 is TGCGCCAGCAGCCATGGCCAGCGGTCCACAGATACGCAGTATTTT.

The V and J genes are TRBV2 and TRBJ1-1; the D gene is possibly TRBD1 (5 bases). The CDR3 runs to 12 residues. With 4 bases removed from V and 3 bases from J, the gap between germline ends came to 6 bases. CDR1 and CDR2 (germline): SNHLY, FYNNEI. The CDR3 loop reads CASSAGHTEAFF. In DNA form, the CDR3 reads TGTGCCAGCAGTGCAGGGCACACTGAAGCTTTCTTT.

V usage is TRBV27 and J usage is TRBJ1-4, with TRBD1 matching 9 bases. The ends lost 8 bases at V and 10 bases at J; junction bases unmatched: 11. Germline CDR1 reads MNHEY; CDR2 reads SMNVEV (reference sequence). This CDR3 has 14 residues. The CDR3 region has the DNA TGTGCCAGCGGACTCTCGGGACAGGGAGGAAAACTGTTTTTT. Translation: CASGLSGQGGKLFF.

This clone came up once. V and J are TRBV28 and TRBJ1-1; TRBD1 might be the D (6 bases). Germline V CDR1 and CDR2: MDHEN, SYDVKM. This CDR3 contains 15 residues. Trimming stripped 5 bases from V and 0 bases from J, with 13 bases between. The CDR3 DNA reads TGTGCCAGCAGTCCCGCCGGGACACTGAACACTGAAGCTTTCTTT. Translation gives CASSPAGTLNTEAFF.

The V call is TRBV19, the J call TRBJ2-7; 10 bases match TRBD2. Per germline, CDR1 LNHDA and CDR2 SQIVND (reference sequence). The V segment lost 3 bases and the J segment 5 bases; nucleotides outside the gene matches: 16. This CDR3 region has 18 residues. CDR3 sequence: CASSMGLASGSYINEQYF. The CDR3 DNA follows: TGTGCCAGTAGTATGGGTTTGGCTAGCGGGAGTTACATCAACGAGCAGTACTTC.

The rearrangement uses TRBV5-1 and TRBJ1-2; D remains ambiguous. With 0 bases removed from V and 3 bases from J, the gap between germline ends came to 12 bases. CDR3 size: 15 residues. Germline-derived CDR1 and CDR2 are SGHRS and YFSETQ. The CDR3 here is CASSLGHSEDYGYTF. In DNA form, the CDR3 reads TGCGCCAGCAGCTTGGGACACTCGGAGGACTATGGCTACACCTTC.

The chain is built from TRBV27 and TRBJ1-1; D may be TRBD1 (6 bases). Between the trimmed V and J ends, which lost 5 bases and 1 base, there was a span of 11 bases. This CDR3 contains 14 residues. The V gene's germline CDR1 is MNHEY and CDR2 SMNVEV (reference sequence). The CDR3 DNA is TGTGCCAGCAGTAAAAGCAGGGGGAACACTGAAGCTTTCTTT. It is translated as CASSKSRGNTEAFF.

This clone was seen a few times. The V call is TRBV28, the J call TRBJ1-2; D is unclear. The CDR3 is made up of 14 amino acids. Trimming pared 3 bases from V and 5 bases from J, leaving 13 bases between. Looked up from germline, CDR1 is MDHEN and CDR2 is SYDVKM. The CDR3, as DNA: TGTGCCAGCAGTTTGGGCAGCCAAATTTATGGCTACACCTTC. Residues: CASSLGSQIYGYTF.

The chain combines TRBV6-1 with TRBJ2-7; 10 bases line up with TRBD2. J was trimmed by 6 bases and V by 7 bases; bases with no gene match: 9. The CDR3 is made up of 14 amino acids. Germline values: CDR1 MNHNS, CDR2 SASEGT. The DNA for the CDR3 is TGTGCCAGCAATCCCAGCGGGAGGGAAGGCGAGCAGTACTTC. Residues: CASNPSGREGEQYF.

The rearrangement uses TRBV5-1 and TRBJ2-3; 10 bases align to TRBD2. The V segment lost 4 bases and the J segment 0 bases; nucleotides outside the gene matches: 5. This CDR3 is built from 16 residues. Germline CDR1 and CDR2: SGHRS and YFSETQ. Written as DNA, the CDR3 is TGCGCCAGCAGCATAGGGACTAGCGAGAGCACAGATACGCAGTATTTT. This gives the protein CASSIGTSESTDTQYF.